The 10 T cell receptor beta chains below were found in one sample sequenced in a study of shared clonotypes between healthy human individuals. The method was immunoSEQ multiplex PCR; TCRdb's version includes in-frame clones alone and lacks a portion of them. The sample records over 850,000 clones, about four fifths being singletons. The sequenced sample was memory CD4+ T cells from PBMCs. The sample's subset: CD45RA-negative fraction. The receptors were sampled from a man between 18 and 29 years old in good health. Some clones in this sample may be carry-over from other donors' samples.

J is TRBJ1-1 and V is TRBV19; maybe TRBD1 (5 bases). CDR1 LNHDA and CDR2 SQIVND come from the germline V gene (reference sequence). V was pared by 5 bases and J by 6 bases, with 22 bases between. This CDR3 has 16 amino acids. The CDR3 reads CASSSRMLTTASEAFF. The CDR3 DNA follows: TGTGCCAGTAGTTCCCGAATGCTAACGACAGCGTCTGAAGCTTTCTTT.

The chain carries TRBV10-3 and TRBJ2-7, with D perhaps given as TRBD1 or TRBD2 (6 bases each). CDR1 is ENHRY, CDR2 SYGVKD, per germline. V was shortened by 3 bases and J by 3 bases, with 12 bases between the two germline ends. The CDR3 totals 14 residues. CDR3 residues: CAISDIEGGYEQYF. The CDR3 DNA follows: TGTGCCATCAGTGACATAGAGGGGGGCTACGAGCAGTACTTC.

The V and J genes are TRBV5-1 and TRBJ2-1; D is possibly TRBD2 (5 bases). Trimming took off 7 bases at V and 5 bases at J, with 7 bases between the two ends. The germline V gene encodes CDR1 SGHRS and CDR2 YFSETQ. The CDR3 runs to 11 residues. The CDR3 DNA follows: TGCGCCAGCGGAGGTAACAATGAGCAGTTCTTC. Its translation is CASGGNNEQFF.

This sequence joins TRBV6-6 and TRBJ2-7; a weak D match, TRBD2 (5 bases). The CDR3 runs to 14 residues. Germline V gene data show CDR1 as MNHNY and CDR2 as SVGAGI (reference sequence). V was clipped by 4 bases and J by 2 bases, with 12 bases between them. The CDR3, as DNA: TGTGCCAGCAGTTTTGCCGGGAATACCTACGAGCAGTACTTC. It encodes CASSFAGNTYEQYF.

This clone was counted ten times or more. The V and J genes are TRBV30 and TRBJ1-1; possible D gene TRBD1, 5 bases. The CDR3 covers 14 residues. Deletions cut 1 base from V and 4 bases from J, with 13 bases between. Germline V gives CDR1 GTSNPN, CDR2 SVGIG (reference sequence). The CDR3 loop reads CAWSAGGTSTEAFF. As DNA, the CDR3 is TGTGCCTGGAGTGCTGGCGGGACCTCCACTGAAGCTTTCTTT.

This clone was counted many times. The rearrangement joins TRBV25-1 to TRBJ1-4; D remains unclear. The CDR3 is made up of 13 amino acids. V lost 8 bases and J 4 bases, leaving 11 bases between the germline ends. Looked up from germline, CDR1 is MGHDK and CDR2 is SYGVNS. The CDR3 loop reads CASGNSDNEKLFF. The CDR3 bases are TGTGCCAGCGGGAACAGCGATAATGAAAAACTGTTTTTT.

This clone has a single count. The CDR3 sequence is CASSLATSGSYEQYF. The CDR3 coding sequence is TGTGCCAGCAGCTTAGCAACTAGCGGGAGCTACGAGCAGTACTTC. This chain links TRBV11-1 with TRBJ2-7; 11 nucleotides agree with TRBD2. CDR3 length: 15 amino acids. V shed 0 bases and J 3 bases; nucleotides not matched to a gene: 1. CDR1 is SGHAT, CDR2 FQDESV, per germline (reference sequence).

The V call is TRBV6-5, the J call TRBJ1-4; no reliable D call. This CDR3 has 13 amino acids. Germline V lookup: CDR1 MNHEY, CDR2 SVGAGI. The V end lost 6 bases, the J end lost 8 bases, and 13 bases lay between the germline ends. The chain's CDR3 is CASSWNVQEKLFF. Here the CDR3 DNA reads TGTGCCAGCAGCTGGAATGTACAGGAAAAACTGTTTTTT.

The J gene is TRBJ2-6, the V gene TRBV5-1; TRBD1 agrees at 7 bases. The CDR3 spans 16 residues. The germline CDR1 and CDR2 sequences are SGHRS and YFSETQ. V shed 4 bases, J shed 0 bases, and the junction held 4 bases outside the gene matches. Written as DNA, the CDR3 is TGCGCCAGCAGCCGGGACAGCTACTCTGGGGCCAACGTCCTGACTTTC. Translating it yields CASSRDSYSGANVLTF.

For this clone: At the DNA level, this CDR3 is encoded by other sequences in the same sample as well. The chain recombines TRBV7-9 with TRBJ1-2; weak D call: TRBD1 (5 bases). This CDR3 comprises 12 residues. Germline V lookup: CDR1 SEHNR, CDR2 FQNEAQ (reference sequence). Trimming took 4 bases from V and 5 from J, leaving 8 bases between them. DNA for the CDR3: TGTGCCAGCAGCTCCGGGGGGTATGGCTACACCTTC. The encoded protein is CASSSGGYGYTF.